These T cell receptor beta chains were read from a single sample in a study of graft-versus-host responses after intestinal transplantation. The method was immunoSEQ multiplex PCR; TCRdb's version includes in-frame clones alone and lacks a portion of them. The profile shows about 97,000 clones, 75% to 95% of them singletons. Sequenced material: PBMCs, taken just under 460 days after intestinal transplant. These receptors were taken from a human patient who received an intestinal transplant, so some T cells may come from the graft donor. CDR3s include the opening cysteine and the closing phenylalanine or tryptophan. D genes are given only for firm matches. For some rows the clone size is stated as once, few or many, or as a class when expanded; others skip it.

clone size: .
D gene: .
J gene: TRBJ2-7
V gene: TRBV29-1
CDR3 protein: CSAQDSPSYEQYF
CDR3 DNA: TGCAGCGCGCAGGACAGCCCATCCTACGAGCAGTACTTC

clone size: .
D gene: TRBD1
J gene: TRBJ1-5
V gene: TRBV18
CDR3 protein: CASSPGTGGVGTEPQHF
CDR3 DNA: TGTGCCAGCTCACCCGGGACAGGGGGGGTTGGTACGGAGCCCCAGCATTTT

clone size: .
D gene: .
J gene: TRBJ1-1
V gene: TRBV13
CDR3 protein: CASSLVGQSTEAFF
CDR3 DNA: TGTGCCAGCAGCTTAGTGGGGCAGTCCACTGAAGCTTTCTTT

clone size: .
D gene: .
J gene: TRBJ2-1
V gene: TRBV7-9
CDR3 protein: CASITWGTSGFNEQFF
CDR3 DNA: TGTGCCAGCATCACCTGGGGGACAAGCGGCTTCAATGAGCAGTTCTTC

clone size: .
D gene: .
J gene: TRBJ1-2
V gene: TRBV10-1
CDR3 protein: CASSDDGEGYTF
CDR3 DNA: TGCGCCAGCAGTGATGACGGGGAAGGCTACACCTTC

clone size: .
D gene: .
J gene: TRBJ2-5
V gene: TRBV18
CDR3 protein: CASSWTEQETQYF
CDR3 DNA: TGTGCCAGCTCGTGGACCGAGCAAGAGACCCAGTACTTC

clone size: few
D gene: .
J gene: TRBJ1-3
V gene: TRBV7-4
CDR3 protein: CASSLVPATISGNTIYF
CDR3 DNA: TGTGCCAGCAGCTTAGTCCCAGCTACCATCTCTGGAAACACCATATATTTT

clone size: .
D gene: TRBD2
J gene: TRBJ2-7
V gene: TRBV7-3
CDR3 protein: CASSLTGGSSYEQYF
CDR3 DNA: TGTGCCAGCAGCTTGACGGGGGGGAGCTCCTACGAGCAGTACTTC

clone size: .
D gene: TRBD2
J gene: TRBJ2-3
V gene: TRBV4-2
CDR3 protein: CASSQDGAGGNTDTQYF
CDR3 DNA: TGTGCCAGCAGCCAAGACGGGGCCGGGGGGAACACAGATACGCAGTATTTT

clone size: .
D gene: .
J gene: TRBJ1-1
V gene: TRBV4-2
CDR3 protein: CASSPVSLNTEAFF
CDR3 DNA: TGTGCCAGCAGCCCCGTCAGTCTGAACACTGAAGCTTTCTTT

clone size: .
D gene: .
J gene: TRBJ1-6
V gene: TRBV6-5
CDR3 protein: CASSPGRAYNSPLHF
CDR3 DNA: TGTGCCAGCAGTCCCGGACGGGCCTATAATTCACCCCTCCACTTT

clone size: .
D gene: .
J gene: TRBJ2-5
V gene: TRBV2
CDR3 protein: CASRIEGTARTQYF
CDR3 DNA: TGTGCCAGCAGGATAGAGGGTACAGCGCGGACCCAGTACTTC

clone size: .
D gene: .
J gene: TRBJ1-5
V gene: TRBV5-6
CDR3 protein: CASSPGYRVHQPQHF
CDR3 DNA: TGTGCCAGCAGCCCTGGCTACAGGGTTCATCAGCCCCAGCATTTT

clone size: once
D gene: .
J gene: TRBJ1-1
V gene: TRBV11-2
CDR3 protein: CASSQAWGTLMNTEAFF
CDR3 DNA: TGTGCCAGCAGCCAGGCTTGGGGGACCCTAATGAACACTGAAGCTTTCTTT

clone size: .
D gene: .
J gene: TRBJ1-1
V gene: TRBV5-6
CDR3 protein: CASSLLIASMNTEAFF
CDR3 DNA: TGTGCCAGCAGCTTGTTAATCGCCAGCATGAACACTGAAGCTTTCTTT

clone size: .
D gene: .
J gene: TRBJ2-1
V gene: TRBV9
CDR3 protein: CASSEGGDSGEQFF
CDR3 DNA: TGTGCCAGCAGCGAGGGCGGAGACTCGGGTGAGCAGTTCTTC

clone size: .
D gene: TRBD1
J gene: TRBJ1-4
V gene: TRBV5-1
CDR3 protein: CASSLRGREEKLFF
CDR3 DNA: TGCGCCAGCAGCTTGAGGGGGCGGGAAGAAAAACTGTTTTTT

clone size: .
D gene: TRBD2
J gene: TRBJ2-1
V gene: TRBV6-5
CDR3 protein: CASSYRGLAVGEQFF
CDR3 DNA: TGTGCCAGCAGTTACCGGGGACTAGCGGTTGGTGAGCAGTTCTTC

clone size: .
D gene: .
J gene: TRBJ2-1
V gene: TRBV11-3
CDR3 protein: CASSLVGPTNNEQFF
CDR3 DNA: TGTGCCAGCAGCTTAGTGGGACCGACGAACAATGAGCAGTTCTTC

clone size: .
D gene: .
J gene: TRBJ1-1
V gene: TRBV2
CDR3 protein: CASSDQGQFTEAFF
CDR3 DNA: TGTGCCAGCAGTGACCAGGGGCAATTCACTGAAGCTTTCTTT

clone size: .
D gene: TRBD2
J gene: TRBJ2-1
V gene: TRBV9
CDR3 protein: CASTPGSGGGNEQFF
CDR3 DNA: TGTGCCAGCACCCCGGGGAGCGGGGGGGGGAATGAGCAGTTCTTC

clone size: once
D gene: .
J gene: TRBJ2-1
V gene: TRBV6-5
CDR3 protein: CASSPHPINEQFF
CDR3 DNA: TGTGCCAGCAGCCCCCATCCAATCAATGAGCAGTTCTTC

clone size: few
D gene: .
J gene: TRBJ2-1
V gene: TRBV10-3
CDR3 protein: CAIQERDSRGHEQFF
CDR3 DNA: TGTGCCATCCAAGAACGGGACTCCCGGGGGCATGAGCAGTTCTTC

clone size: .
D gene: .
J gene: TRBJ1-1
V gene: TRBV5-6
CDR3 protein: CASSLGGTPTWPEAFF
CDR3 DNA: TGTGCCAGCAGCTTGGGGGGCACCCCAACCTGGCCTGAAGCTTTCTTT

clone size: .
D gene: TRBD2
J gene: TRBJ2-5
V gene: TRBV10-3
CDR3 protein: CAIRGLAETQYF
CDR3 DNA: TGTGCCATCCGGGGACTAGCTGAGACCCAGTACTTC

clone size: .
D gene: .
J gene: TRBJ2-7
V gene: TRBV5-1
CDR3 protein: CASSLDVTYEQYF
CDR3 DNA: TGCGCCAGCAGCTTGGACGTCACCTACGAGCAGTACTTC

clone size: .
D gene: TRBD1
J gene: TRBJ2-3
V gene: TRBV7-9
CDR3 protein: CASSLDRGHTDTQYF
CDR3 DNA: TGTGCCAGCAGCTTGGACAGGGGGCACACAGATACGCAGTATTTT

clone size: once
D gene: .
J gene: TRBJ2-2
V gene: TRBV4-2
CDR3 protein: CASSHENTGELFF
CDR3 DNA: TGTGCCAGCAGCCATGAGAACACCGGGGAGCTGTTTTTT

clone size: .
D gene: .
J gene: TRBJ2-1
V gene: TRBV28
CDR3 protein: CASSSATAAVPWEQFF
CDR3 DNA: TGTGCCAGCAGTAGCGCGACAGCCGCCGTTCCATGGGAGCAGTTCTTC

clone size: .
D gene: TRBD1
J gene: TRBJ2-5
V gene: TRBV10-3
CDR3 protein: CAISVGQSQETQYF
CDR3 DNA: TGTGCCATCAGTGTGGGACAGTCACAAGAGACCCAGTACTTC

clone size: once
D gene: .
J gene: TRBJ1-1
V gene: TRBV11-3
CDR3 protein: CASSSDHATEAFF
CDR3 DNA: TGTGCCAGCAGCTCGGACCATGCCACTGAAGCTTTCTTT

clone size: .
D gene: .
J gene: TRBJ1-1
V gene: TRBV4-1
CDR3 protein: CASSHHETGNTEAFF
CDR3 DNA: TGCGCCAGCAGCCACCACGAGACAGGGAACACTGAAGCTTTCTTT

clone size: .
D gene: TRBD2
J gene: TRBJ2-7
V gene: TRBV9
CDR3 protein: CASSGGLAGEEYEQYF
CDR3 DNA: TGTGCCAGCAGCGGGGGACTAGCGGGGGAGGAATACGAGCAGTACTTC

clone size: .
D gene: TRBD2
J gene: TRBJ2-5
V gene: TRBV5-4
CDR3 protein: CASSPPGLAVETQYF
CDR3 DNA: TGTGCCAGCAGCCCACCCGGACTAGCGGTTGAGACCCAGTACTTC

clone size: .
D gene: .
J gene: TRBJ1-4
V gene: TRBV18
CDR3 protein: CASSPREIRNEKLFF
CDR3 DNA: TGTGCCAGCTCACCACGGGAGATTCGTAATGAAAAACTGTTTTTT

clone size: once
D gene: TRBD1
J gene: TRBJ2-7
V gene: TRBV6-5
CDR3 protein: CASSYNQGAGFEQYF
CDR3 DNA: TGTGCCAGCAGTTACAATCAGGGGGCCGGTTTTGAGCAGTACTTC

clone size: once
D gene: .
J gene: TRBJ1-1
V gene: TRBV7-9
CDR3 protein: CASSFRGMNTEAFF
CDR3 DNA: TGTGCCAGCAGCTTTCGGGGTATGAACACTGAAGCTTTCTTT

clone size: .
D gene: .
J gene: TRBJ1-1
V gene: TRBV6-1
CDR3 protein: CATTLTEAFF
CDR3 DNA: TGTGCCACGACCCTTACTGAAGCTTTCTTT

clone size: few
D gene: TRBD1
J gene: TRBJ2-7
V gene: TRBV2
CDR3 protein: CASTRWTGGEQYF
CDR3 DNA: TGTGCCAGCACAAGGTGGACAGGGGGCGAGCAGTACTTC

clone size: once
D gene: .
J gene: TRBJ2-1
V gene: TRBV27
CDR3 protein: CASSPTSVRTNEQFF
CDR3 DNA: TGCGCCAGCAGTCCGACTAGTGTTAGGACCAATGAGCAGTTCTTC

clone size: .
D gene: TRBD1
J gene: TRBJ2-2
V gene: TRBV11-2
CDR3 protein: CASTKGQGGGTGELFF
CDR3 DNA: TGTGCCAGCACCAAAGGACAGGGTGGGGGCACCGGGGAGCTGTTTTTT

clone size: .
D gene: .
J gene: TRBJ2-3
V gene: TRBV7-9
CDR3 protein: CASSFGRGGTDTQYF
CDR3 DNA: TGTGCCAGCAGCTTCGGCAGGGGGGGCACAGATACGCAGTATTTT

clone size: .
D gene: .
J gene: TRBJ1-1
V gene: TRBV9
CDR3 protein: CASSPTVNTEAFF
CDR3 DNA: TGTGCCAGCAGCCCTACAGTTAACACTGAAGCTTTCTTT

clone size: .
D gene: .
J gene: TRBJ1-2
V gene: TRBV11-2
CDR3 protein: CASSLDGSYGGYTF
CDR3 DNA: TGTGCCAGCAGCTTAGATGGGAGTTACGGTGGCTACACCTTC

clone size: .
D gene: .
J gene: TRBJ2-1
V gene: TRBV19
CDR3 protein: CASSIPGYNEQFF
CDR3 DNA: TGTGCCAGTAGTATCCCGGGCTACAATGAGCAGTTCTTC

clone size: .
D gene: .
J gene: TRBJ2-2
V gene: TRBV6-5
CDR3 protein: CASRGTGRPVGELFF
CDR3 DNA: TGTGCCAGCAGGGGCACGGGACGCCCAGTCGGGGAGCTGTTTTTT

clone size: few
D gene: TRBD1
J gene: TRBJ1-1
V gene: TRBV7-3
CDR3 protein: CASSLQGGNTEAFF
CDR3 DNA: TGTGCCAGCAGCTTGCAGGGGGGGAACACTGAAGCTTTCTTT

clone size: .
D gene: .
J gene: TRBJ2-2
V gene: TRBV6-1
CDR3 protein: CASSEARRFEAGELFF
CDR3 DNA: TGTGCCAGCAGTGAAGCGCGTAGATTTGAGGCCGGGGAGCTGTTTTTT

clone size: once
D gene: .
J gene: TRBJ1-4
V gene: TRBV5-1
CDR3 protein: CASSLAGWQRKLFF
CDR3 DNA: TGCGCCAGCAGCTTGGCTGGGTGGCAGAGAAAACTGTTTTTT

clone size: .
D gene: TRBD1
J gene: TRBJ1-1
V gene: TRBV5-6
CDR3 protein: CASSLYDRAPNAFF
CDR3 DNA: TGTGCCAGCAGCTTATACGACAGGGCCCCGAATGCTTTCTTT

clone size: .
D gene: .
J gene: TRBJ2-1
V gene: TRBV29-1
CDR3 protein: CSVGGGPYNEQFF
CDR3 DNA: TGCAGCGTTGGAGGGGGGCCTTACAATGAGCAGTTCTTC

clone size: .
D gene: .
J gene: TRBJ2-7
V gene: TRBV7-9
CDR3 protein: CASSFPGSYEQYF
CDR3 DNA: TGTGCCAGCAGCTTTCCAGGGAGCTACGAGCAGTACTTC

clone size: .
D gene: TRBD2
J gene: TRBJ2-1
V gene: TRBV4-2
CDR3 protein: CASSQDLAGLPYNEQFF
CDR3 DNA: TGTGCCAGCAGCCAAGACCTAGCGGGGTTACCATACAATGAGCAGTTCTTC